Listed below are T cell receptor beta chains from one sample, sequenced in a study of CD8 T cells in ankylosing spondylitis. TCRdb itself ran the 5' RACE reads through MiXCR, one entry per CDR3 protein. Of fewer than 500,000 distinct CDR3 sequences in the sample, 20% to 30% were seen once. Specimen: blood, either unsorted or a sorted T cell fraction (not recorded which). These receptors were collected from a male donor with ankylosing spondylitis. Both conserved end residues are part of each CDR3. Each record gives: clone size, V gene, D gene, J gene, CDR3 protein, CDR3 DNA. D genes are given only for firm matches. Not all rows give a size; the values are once, few, many and, for expanded clones, a class.

clone size: many; V gene: TRBV6-1; D gene: -; J gene: TRBJ1-2; CDR3 protein: CASGPAGGVYTF; CDR3 DNA: TGTGCCAGCGGCCCTGCGGGGGGAGTCTACACCTTC
clone size: few; V gene: TRBV4-2; D gene: -; J gene: TRBJ1-3; CDR3 protein: CASSLGTTSGNTIYF; CDR3 DNA: TGTGCCAGCAGCCTCGGGACTACCTCTGGAAACACCATATATTTT
clone size: few; V gene: TRBV2; D gene: TRBD2; J gene: TRBJ2-3; CDR3 protein: CASALTSLRTDTQYF; CDR3 DNA: TGTGCCAGCGCGTTGACTAGCTTGCGCACAGATACGCAGTATTTT
clone size: many; V gene: TRBV12-3/TRBV12-4; D gene: -; J gene: TRBJ1-6; CDR3 protein: CASSLAGYNSPLHF; CDR3 DNA: TGTGCCAGCAGCTTAGCAGGGTATAATTCACCCCTCCACTTT
clone size: once; V gene: TRBV5-1; D gene: -; J gene: TRBJ1-3; CDR3 protein: CASSYLGGNTIYF; CDR3 DNA: TGCGCCAGCAGCTACCTAGGAGGAAACACCATATATTTT
clone size: few; V gene: TRBV6-1; D gene: -; J gene: TRBJ1-4; CDR3 protein: CASSVGPSNEKLFF; CDR3 DNA: TGTGCCAGCAGTGTAGGCCCTTCTAATGAAAAACTGTTTTTT
clone size: -; V gene: TRBV20-1; D gene: -; J gene: TRBJ2-3; CDR3 protein: CAWTESTDTQYF; CDR3 DNA: TGCGCCTGGACAGAAAGCACAGATACGCAGTATTTT
clone size: -; V gene: TRBV11-3; D gene: -; J gene: TRBJ1-1; CDR3 protein: CASSLEDLNTEAFF; CDR3 DNA: TGTGCCAGCAGCTTAGAAGACCTGAACACTGAAGCTTTCTTT
clone size: -; V gene: TRBV25-1; D gene: -; J gene: TRBJ1-4; CDR3 protein: CASNDGRHEKLFF; CDR3 DNA: TGTGCCAGCAATGACGGACGACATGAAAAACTGTTTTTT
clone size: few; V gene: TRBV28; D gene: TRBD2; J gene: TRBJ2-3; CDR3 protein: CASRGLAGVPDTQYF; CDR3 DNA: TGTGCCAGCAGGGGACTAGCGGGAGTCCCAGATACGCAGTATTTT
clone size: -; V gene: TRBV29-1; D gene: -; J gene: TRBJ2-3; CDR3 protein: CSVALGGRGDTQYF; CDR3 DNA: TGCAGCGTGGCCTTAGGCGGCAGGGGAGATACGCAGTATTTT
clone size: once; V gene: TRBV7-2; D gene: -; J gene: TRBJ2-5; CDR3 protein: CASSSPGVETQYF; CDR3 DNA: TGTGCCAGCAGCTCCCCAGGAGTAGAGACCCAGTACTTC
clone size: few; V gene: TRBV24-1; D gene: TRBD2; J gene: TRBJ2-3; CDR3 protein: CATSEGLAGRTDTQYF; CDR3 DNA: TGTGCCACCAGTGAGGGACTAGCGGGACGCACAGATACGCAGTATTTT
clone size: many; V gene: TRBV27; D gene: TRBD1; J gene: TRBJ1-5; CDR3 protein: CASRDLRGNYQPQHF; CDR3 DNA: TGTGCCAGCCGCGACCTCAGGGGGAACTATCAGCCCCAGCATTTT
clone size: -; V gene: TRBV20-1; D gene: -; J gene: TRBJ2-2; CDR3 protein: CSARVLEDTGELFF; CDR3 DNA: TGCAGTGCTAGAGTTCTAGAGGACACCGGGGAGCTGTTTTTT
clone size: -; V gene: TRBV12-3/TRBV12-4; D gene: TRBD1; J gene: TRBJ2-5; CDR3 protein: CAIWTGEDQETQYF; CDR3 DNA: TGTGCCATTTGGACAGGGGAGGACCAAGAGACCCAGTACTTC
clone size: -; V gene: TRBV7-2; D gene: -; J gene: TRBJ2-3; CDR3 protein: CASNAGGTWADTQYF; CDR3 DNA: TGTGCCAGCAACGCGGGCGGGACCTGGGCAGATACGCAGTATTTT
clone size: many; V gene: TRBV18; D gene: TRBD2; J gene: TRBJ2-3; CDR3 protein: CASSLAGEPDTQYF; CDR3 DNA: TGTGCCAGCTCACTAGCGGGAGAACCAGATACGCAGTATTTT
clone size: once; V gene: TRBV11-2; D gene: -; J gene: TRBJ2-5; CDR3 protein: CASTQGTETQYF; CDR3 DNA: TGTGCCAGCACTCAGGGGACAGAGACCCAGTACTTC
clone size: few; V gene: TRBV11-2; D gene: TRBD2; J gene: TRBJ2-2; CDR3 protein: CASSLVRTSGSSSGELFF; CDR3 DNA: TGTGCCAGCAGCTTAGTTCGTACTAGCGGGAGTAGTTCCGGGGAGCTGTTTTTT
clone size: -; V gene: TRBV2; D gene: -; J gene: TRBJ1-4; CDR3 protein: CASTYWEKLFF; CDR3 DNA: TGTGCCAGCACCTACTGGGAAAAACTGTTTTTT
clone size: -; V gene: TRBV11-2; D gene: TRBD2; J gene: TRBJ2-1; CDR3 protein: CASSLPTSGSGEQFF; CDR3 DNA: TGTGCCAGCAGCTTACCGACTAGCGGGAGTGGTGAGCAGTTCTTC
clone size: few; V gene: TRBV20-1; D gene: -; J gene: TRBJ2-3; CDR3 protein: CSASLGTITDTQYF; CDR3 DNA: TGCAGTGCTTCCCTGGGGACGATCACAGATACGCAGTATTTT
clone size: few; V gene: TRBV11-1; D gene: -; J gene: TRBJ2-3; CDR3 protein: CASSFSRVRDTDTQYF; CDR3 DNA: TGTGCCAGCAGCTTTTCCCGGGTCAGAGACACAGATACGCAGTATTTT
clone size: -; V gene: TRBV29-1; D gene: -; J gene: TRBJ1-2; CDR3 protein: CSVADRVQNGYTF; CDR3 DNA: TGCAGCGTTGCGGACAGAGTACAAAATGGCTACACCTTC
clone size: -; V gene: TRBV28; D gene: TRBD1; J gene: TRBJ1-2; CDR3 protein: CASSLRDSFEGYTF; CDR3 DNA: TGTGCCAGCAGTTTAAGGGACAGCTTTGAGGGCTACACCTTC
clone size: -; V gene: TRBV6-5; D gene: -; J gene: TRBJ1-1; CDR3 protein: CASSYPDGSRAEAFF; CDR3 DNA: TGTGCCAGCAGTTATCCCGACGGCTCTAGGGCTGAAGCTTTCTTT
clone size: -; V gene: TRBV7-7; D gene: TRBD2; J gene: TRBJ2-2; CDR3 protein: CASSRAGDTGELFF; CDR3 DNA: TGTGCCAGCAGTCGAGCGGGGGACACCGGGGAGCTGTTTTTT
clone size: few; V gene: TRBV5-1; D gene: -; J gene: TRBJ2-3; CDR3 protein: CASSFQSPDTQYF; CDR3 DNA: TGCGCCAGCAGCTTTCAGAGCCCAGATACGCAGTATTTT
clone size: -; V gene: TRBV15; D gene: -; J gene: TRBJ2-7; CDR3 protein: CATSRDRSGAHEQYF; CDR3 DNA: TGTGCCACCAGCAGAGATCGGTCGGGGGCTCACGAGCAGTACTTC
clone size: few; V gene: TRBV5-5; D gene: TRBD2; J gene: TRBJ2-3; CDR3 protein: CASTPYGGTDTQYF; CDR3 DNA: TGTGCCAGCACCCCTTACGGGGGGACAGATACGCAGTATTTT
clone size: few; V gene: TRBV5-5; D gene: -; J gene: TRBJ2-1; CDR3 protein: CASRRGPADRDNEQFF; CDR3 DNA: TGTGCCAGCAGACGGGGACCGGCAGATCGGGACAATGAGCAGTTCTTC
clone size: many; V gene: TRBV25-1; D gene: -; J gene: TRBJ2-7; CDR3 protein: CASSASGSLYEQYF; CDR3 DNA: TGTGCCAGCAGCGCATCCGGGTCTCTTTACGAGCAGTACTTC
clone size: -; V gene: TRBV20-1; D gene: TRBD1; J gene: TRBJ1-2; CDR3 protein: CSATSTGEGGYTF; CDR3 DNA: TGCAGTGCTACCTCGACAGGGGAGGGCGGCTACACCTTC
clone size: few; V gene: TRBV29-1; D gene: -; J gene: TRBJ1-2; CDR3 protein: CSAEGGGPLYGYTF; CDR3 DNA: TGCAGCGCCGAAGGGGGGGGACCGCTCTATGGCTACACCTTC
clone size: -; V gene: TRBV20-1; D gene: -; J gene: TRBJ1-1; CDR3 protein: CSAREWGGRAFF; CDR3 DNA: TGCAGTGCTAGAGAGTGGGGTGGTCGAGCTTTCTTT
clone size: -; V gene: TRBV24-1; D gene: -; J gene: TRBJ2-1; CDR3 protein: CATSDLGRTGEQFF; CDR3 DNA: TGTGCCACCAGTGATTTGGGGCGGACTGGTGAGCAGTTCTTC
clone size: many; V gene: TRBV20-1; D gene: TRBD2; J gene: TRBJ2-3; CDR3 protein: CSAPGTSADTQYF; CDR3 DNA: TGCAGTGCACCCGGGACTAGTGCAGATACGCAGTATTTT
clone size: -; V gene: TRBV10-3; D gene: TRBD1; J gene: TRBJ1-1; CDR3 protein: CAISGQARTEAFF; CDR3 DNA: TGTGCCATCAGCGGACAGGCTCGCACTGAAGCTTTCTTT
clone size: few; V gene: TRBV15; D gene: -; J gene: TRBJ2-6; CDR3 protein: CATSRNSGAGANVLTF; CDR3 DNA: TGTGCCACCAGCAGAAATTCAGGGGCTGGGGCCAACGTCCTGACTTTC
clone size: -; V gene: TRBV30; D gene: TRBD2; J gene: TRBJ2-1; CDR3 protein: CASNWASGQKRNEQFF; CDR3 DNA: TGTGCCTCAAACTGGGCTAGCGGCCAGAAACGAAATGAGCAGTTCTTC
clone size: -; V gene: TRBV24-1; D gene: -; J gene: TRBJ2-3; CDR3 protein: CATSDLLGRDTQYF; CDR3 DNA: TGTGCCACCAGTGATTTGCTGGGTAGAGATACGCAGTATTTT
clone size: -; V gene: TRBV29-1; D gene: TRBD1; J gene: TRBJ2-7; CDR3 protein: CSVMFRGQGSYEQYF; CDR3 DNA: TGCAGCGTGATGTTCCGGGGACAGGGTAGCTACGAGCAGTACTTC